The 8 T cell receptor beta chains listed next were all sequenced from one sample in a study of blood T cells in healthy people across ages. Together with a sample-barcoded 5' primer, a J-beta primer mix was included in a second PCR lasting roughly 6 to 12 cycles. TCRdb re-analysed the 5' RACE reads in MiXCR, keeping a single row per CDR3 protein. The sample has 910,000 or so distinct CDR3 sequences, 45% to 60% seen once. Sequences were obtained from blood. The receptors were sampled from a woman aged 55-69 years in good health.

This clonotype came up many times. The chain uses TRBV20-1 and TRBJ2-3; D gene uncertain. Germline V gives CDR1 DFQATT, CDR2 SNEGSKA (reference sequence). CDR3 length equals 11 residues. Written as DNA, the CDR3 is TGCAGCGCACGTCTCACAGATACGCAGTATTTT. Translated: CSARLTDTQYF.

This clonotype has only a few counts. The chain is built from TRBV20-1 and TRBJ2-1; D is undetermined. The V gene's germline CDR1 is DFQATT and CDR2 SNEGSKA (reference sequence). Trimming shortened V by 6 bases and J by 8 bases, and 17 bases separated the two germline ends. The CDR3 consists of 13 residues. The CDR3 protein is CSALGRVKDEQFF. In DNA form, the CDR3 reads TGCAGTGCCCTCGGACGGGTTAAAGATGAGCAGTTCTTC.

The genes are TRBV28 and TRBJ1-5; TRBD1 matches 8 bases. Trimming at V came to 4 bases and at J to 4 bases, leaving 6 bases not matched to a gene. The germline CDR1 and CDR2 sequences are MDHEN and SYDVKM. This CDR3 has 15 residues. For the CDR3, the DNA is TGTGCCAGCAGTTGGGCGACAGGGGAAAATCAGCCCCAGCATTTT. Residues: CASSWATGENQPQHF.

The V call is TRBV28, the J call TRBJ1-2; 10 bases map to TRBD1. The germline V gene encodes CDR1 MDHEN and CDR2 SYDVKM. CDR3 size: 15 residues. After removal of 5 bases from V and 7 bases from J, the junction contained 10 bases not matched to a gene. CDR3 sequence (DNA): TGTGCCAGCAGTCCGACCGTGGACAGGGGGTCTGGCTACACCTTC. This translates into CASSPTVDRGSGYTF.

The rearrangement joins TRBV15 to TRBJ1-2; D gene ambiguous. CDR1 and CDR2 from the germline V gene are LNHNV and YYDKDF (reference sequence). This CDR3 comprises 15 residues. Trimming removed 0 bases at V and 4 bases at J, with 12 bases between. The CDR3 loop is CATSRDSTFGYGYTF. CDR3 DNA: TGTGCCACCAGCAGAGATTCGACGTTTGGCTATGGCTACACCTTC.

This clonotype was seen more than once but under ten times. The rearrangement uses TRBV30 and TRBJ2-3; 7 bases match TRBD1. Germline trimming cut 6 bases from V and 5 bases from J; bases unmatched to any gene: 8. The CDR3 length is 13 residues. In germline, CDR1 is GTSNPN, CDR2 SVGIG (reference sequence). The chain's CDR3 is CACRKTGRDTQYF. CDR3 nucleotide sequence: TGTGCCTGTAGGAAGACAGGGCGAGATACGCAGTATTTT.

In regard to this clonotype: This may be a read error: a much more frequent sequence differs by one nucleotide. This rearrangement joins TRBV20-1 to TRBJ2-5, with a possible D match to TRBD2 (5 bases). The J call may be incorrect, as the DNA end agrees better with TRBJ2-7. The CDR3 has 13 amino acids. CDR1 and CDR2 (germline): DFQATT, SNEGSKA (reference sequence). CDR3 coding DNA: TGCAGGGCGGGCGGCGTAGACGCCTACGAGCAGTACTTC. This sequence encodes CRAGGVDAYEQYF.

This clonotype came up a few times. The chain combines TRBV7-6 with TRBJ2-5; the D is unclear. The CDR3 length is 15 residues. Deletions cut 1 base from V and 5 bases from J, with 14 bases between. Germline loops: CDR1 SGHVS, CDR2 FNYEAQ. CDR3: CASSLGIASRETQYF. The CDR3 DNA reads TGTGCCAGCAGCTTAGGAATCGCGTCGCGGGAGACCCAGTACTTC.